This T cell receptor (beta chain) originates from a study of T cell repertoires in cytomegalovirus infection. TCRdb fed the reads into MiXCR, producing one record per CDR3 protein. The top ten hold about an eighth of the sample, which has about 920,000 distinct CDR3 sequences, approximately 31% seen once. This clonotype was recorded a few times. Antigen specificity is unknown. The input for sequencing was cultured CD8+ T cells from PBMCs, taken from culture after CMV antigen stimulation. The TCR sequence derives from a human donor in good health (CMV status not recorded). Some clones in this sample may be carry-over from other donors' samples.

The CDR3 region is CASSARQKSYNEQFF. In DNA, the CDR3 is TGTGCCAGCAGCGCCCGACAAAAATCCTACAATGAGCAGTTCTTC. The J gene is TRBJ2-1, the V gene TRBV6-1; D ambiguous. The V gene lost 6 bases and the J gene lost 1 base, with 13 bases spanning the gap. This CDR3 has 15 amino acids. The germline V gene encodes CDR1 MNHNS and CDR2 SASEGT.